A selection of T cell receptor beta chains follows, all from one sample in a study of blood T cell repertoires in COVID-19. The data were produced by immunoSEQ multiplex PCR, yet TCRdb's version contains in-frame clones alone and is incomplete. The table has about 210,000 clones, 80% seen once. Sequenced: peripheral blood. The receptors stem from a man aged 55 to 69 with acute or convalescent COVID-19. Each CDR3 is given with its conserved first and last residue. The D gene is left open where the match is weak. Expanded clones get a size class; other rows say once, few or many, or leave the size out.

v_call	d_call	cdr3_length	clone_size	j_call	cdr3_aa	cdr3_nt
TRBV15	NA	15	NA	TRBJ2-2	CATSRESRNTGELFF	TGTGCCACCAGCAGAGAATCCAGGAACACCGGGGAGCTGTTTTTT
TRBV2	NA	13	NA	TRBJ2-1	CASSEEVANEQFF	TGTGCCAGCAGTGAAGAGGTAGCGAATGAGCAGTTCTTC
TRBV6-5	NA	13	NA	TRBJ1-1	CASAQTMNTEAFF	TGTGCCAGTGCACAGACGATGAACACTGAAGCTTTCTTT
TRBV28	NA	19	NA	TRBJ1-4	CASSTPLRHEGSTNEKLFF	TGTGCCAGCAGTACTCCCTTGAGGCATGAGGGCTCAACTAATGAAAAACTGTTTTTT
TRBV10-1	TRBD1	13	few	TRBJ2-7	CASSETGLYEQYF	TGCGCCAGCAGCGAGACAGGGTTGTACGAGCAGTACTTC
TRBV7-9	NA	16	NA	TRBJ1-1	CASSPIPSQGHTEAFF	TGTGCCAGCAGCCCGATCCCATCTCAGGGCCACACTGAAGCTTTCTTT
TRBV2	NA	12	NA	TRBJ1-2	CASRRLRGGYTF	TGTGCCAGCAGACGACTCCGGGGGGGCTACACCTTC
TRBV4-2	TRBD2	17	once	TRBJ2-7	CASNQDALAGGSYEQYF	TGTGCCAGCAACCAAGATGCCCTAGCGGGGGGCTCCTACGAGCAGTACTTC
TRBV5-1	TRBD2	14	NA	TRBJ2-5	CASSPWTSGETQYF	TGCGCCAGCAGCCCCTGGACTAGCGGGGAGACCCAGTACTTC
TRBV11-2	TRBD2	16	NA	TRBJ2-1	CASSSPGTRAYNEQFF	TGTGCCAGCAGCTCGCCCGGGACTAGGGCCTACAATGAGCAGTTCTTC
TRBV5-6	NA	12	NA	TRBJ2-7	CASSALEYEQYF	TGTGCCAGCAGCGCCTTAGAGTACGAGCAGTACTTC
TRBV7-9	TRBD2	16	NA	TRBJ2-3	CASSFRLADYTDTQYF	TGTGCCAGCAGCTTTAGACTAGCGGATTACACAGATACGCAGTATTTT
TRBV11-3	TRBD2	15	NA	TRBJ2-5	CASSLNGGARETQYF	TGTGCCAGCAGCTTGAACGGGGGGGCCCGAGAGACCCAGTACTTC
TRBV11-3	NA	16	NA	TRBJ2-1	CASSPSLLGRNNEQFF	TGTGCCAGCTCCCCTTCTTTGTTGGGGAGGAACAATGAGCAGTTCTTC
TRBV6-2/TRBV6-3	NA	14	NA	TRBJ1-6	CASSDQGHNSPLHF	TGTGCCAGCAGCGATCAGGGACACAATTCACCCCTCCACTTT
TRBV6-5	TRBD2	16	NA	TRBJ2-3	CASSYPSGRVTDTQYF	TGTGCCAGCAGTTACCCTAGCGGGAGGGTCACAGATACGCAGTATTTT
TRBV6-2/TRBV6-3	TRBD1	13	once	TRBJ1-2	CASSDRGGYGYTF	TGTGCCAGCAGTGACAGGGGAGGCTATGGCTACACCTTC
TRBV7-8	TRBD1	16	once	TRBJ1-2	CASSQFLGTGNYGYTF	TGTGCCAGCAGCCAATTCCTGGGGACAGGAAACTATGGCTACACCTTC
TRBV18	TRBD1	17	NA	TRBJ1-2	CASSPRATSGTGDRYTF	TGTGCCAGCTCACCACGAGCGACTTCCGGGACAGGGGATCGCTACACCTTC
TRBV3-1/TRBV3-2	TRBD1	15	NA	TRBJ1-4	CASSTLTGGGEKLFF	TGTGCCAGCAGCACCCTGACAGGGGGAGGTGAAAAACTGTTTTTT
TRBV10-2	TRBD2	17	once	TRBJ2-1	CASSEYRLAGPYNEQFF	TGCGCCAGCAGTGAGTATAGACTAGCGGGACCCTACAATGAGCAGTTCTTC
TRBV6-6	TRBD1	15	NA	TRBJ1-2	CASSYVGQGEYGYTF	TGTGCCAGCAGTTACGTGGGACAGGGGGAATATGGCTACACCTTC
TRBV2	TRBD1	17	once	TRBJ1-4	CATRLGQGAPTNEKLFF	TGTGCCACCCGGCTGGGACAGGGGGCGCCCACTAATGAAAAACTGTTTTTT
TRBV6-4	TRBD1	16	NA	TRBJ2-6	CASSSRQGSGANVLTF	TGTGCCAGCAGTTCCCGACAGGGCTCTGGGGCCAACGTCCTGACTTTC
TRBV6-4	NA	17	NA	TRBJ2-1	CASSEGDSYSSYNEQFF	TGTGCCAGCAGTGAGGGGGACTCGTACAGCTCCTACAATGAGCAGTTCTTC
TRBV9	NA	14	NA	TRBJ2-5	CASGRSGGAETQYF	TGTGCCAGCGGCCGATCTGGGGGGGCAGAGACCCAGTACTTC
TRBV19	TRBD1	16	NA	TRBJ1-4	CASFSGQGGIDEKLFF	TGTGCCAGTTTTTCAGGACAGGGAGGTATTGATGAAAAACTGTTTTTT
TRBV5-1	NA	14	NA	TRBJ2-1	CASSSLESYNEQFF	TGCGCCAGCAGCTCTTTAGAATCCTACAATGAGCAGTTCTTC
TRBV24-1	TRBD2	15	NA	TRBJ2-1	CATSDFVAGSNEQFF	TGTGCCACCAGTGATTTTGTAGCGGGAAGCAATGAGCAGTTCTTC
TRBV2	NA	11	once	TRBJ2-1	CASTPINEQFF	TGTGCCAGCACCCCTATCAATGAGCAGTTCTTC
TRBV6-6	TRBD1	16	NA	TRBJ2-3	CASSPGTGAYVDTQYF	TGTGCCAGCAGCCCAGGGACAGGGGCGTATGTAGATACGCAGTATTTT
TRBV7-2	NA	13	NA	TRBJ2-7	CASSFNRAGEQYF	TGTGCCAGCAGCTTCAACAGGGCGGGCGAGCAGTACTTC
TRBV29-1	TRBD2	15	NA	TRBJ2-3	CSVALAGGLTDTQYF	TGCAGCGTCGCCCTAGCGGGAGGCCTGACAGATACGCAGTATTTT
TRBV6-6	NA	13	NA	TRBJ1-2	CASSPTDSYGYTF	TGTGCCAGCAGTCCTACGGACAGCTATGGCTACACCTTC
TRBV23-1	NA	16	NA	TRBJ1-5	CASSHHRKYSNQPQHF	TGCGCCAGCAGTCACCACAGAAAGTATAGCAATCAGCCCCAGCATTTT
TRBV7-2	TRBD2	16	NA	TRBJ2-3	CASRNRLAGNTDTQYF	TGTGCCAGCAGAAATAGACTAGCGGGAAACACAGATACGCAGTATTTT
TRBV24-1	TRBD1	13	NA	TRBJ2-1	CATGQGNYNEQFF	TGTGCCACCGGACAGGGGAATTACAATGAGCAGTTCTTC
TRBV19	NA	21	NA	TRBJ1-5	CASSIGWVVSGLRHRNQPQHF	TGTGCCAGTAGTATTGGGTGGGTGGTGTCAGGGCTGAGGCATCGCAATCAGCCCCAGCATTTT
TRBV5-4	NA	14	NA	TRBJ1-2	CASSLGGGDYGYTF	TGTGCCAGCAGCTTGGGGGGGGGAGACTATGGCTACACCTTC
TRBV11-2	NA	15	NA	TRBJ2-7	CASSLSPGSSYEQYF	TGTGCCAGCAGCTTAAGTCCGGGGAGCTCCTACGAGCAGTACTTC
TRBV3-1/TRBV3-2	NA	16	few	TRBJ1-2	CASSPPRGGTMAGYTF	TGTGCCAGCAGCCCGCCGAGGGGAGGTACAATGGCTGGCTACACCTTC
TRBV9	TRBD1	15	once	TRBJ1-6	CASSATGVYGSPLHF	TGTGCCAGCAGCGCGACAGGGGTTTATGGATCACCCCTCCACTTT
TRBV10-3	TRBD1	16	few	TRBJ2-1	CAISELGQAPWNEQFF	TGTGCCATCAGTGAGTTGGGACAGGCCCCCTGGAATGAGCAGTTCTTC
TRBV6-5	TRBD2	13	NA	TRBJ2-1	CASVGLAGPEQFF	TGTGCCAGCGTAGGGCTAGCGGGGCCAGAGCAGTTCTTC
TRBV10-2	NA	13	NA	TRBJ1-5	CASSIDRYQPQHF	TGCGCCAGCAGTATTGACAGATATCAGCCCCAGCATTTT
TRBV7-2	NA	15	few	TRBJ1-6	CASSLSAGLGSPLHF	TGTGCCAGCAGCTTATCCGCGGGATTGGGTTCACCCCTCCACTTT
TRBV13	NA	16	NA	TRBJ1-3	CASSLGRGAQGNTIYF	TGTGCCAGCAGCTTAGGGCGGGGGGCGCAAGGAAACACCATATATTTT
TRBV29-1	NA	13	NA	TRBJ2-3	CSVANPSTDTQYF	TGCAGCGTAGCAAACCCCTCAACGGATACGCAGTATTTT